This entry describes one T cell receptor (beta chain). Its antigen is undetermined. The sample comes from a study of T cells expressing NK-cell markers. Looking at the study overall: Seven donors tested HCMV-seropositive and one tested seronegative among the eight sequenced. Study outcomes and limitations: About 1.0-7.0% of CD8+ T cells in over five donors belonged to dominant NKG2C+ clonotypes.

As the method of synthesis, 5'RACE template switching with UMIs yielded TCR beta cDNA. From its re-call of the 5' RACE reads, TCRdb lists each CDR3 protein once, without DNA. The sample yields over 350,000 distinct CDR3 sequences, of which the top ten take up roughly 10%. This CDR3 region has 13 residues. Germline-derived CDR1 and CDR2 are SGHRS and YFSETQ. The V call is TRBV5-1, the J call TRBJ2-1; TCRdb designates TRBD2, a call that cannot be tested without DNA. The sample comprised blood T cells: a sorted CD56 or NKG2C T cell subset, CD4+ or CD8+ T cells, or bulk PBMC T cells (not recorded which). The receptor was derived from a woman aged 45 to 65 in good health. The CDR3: CASSPTSPHEQFF.